The TCR beta chain described here comes from a study of blood T cells in healthy people across ages. General study points: Age showed a roughly linear inverse relationship with TCR beta diversity per million T cells. What prevented conclusive comparison of naive and antigen-experienced cells was that PBMCs were unsorted.

Sample-barcoded 5' priming and a J-beta primer mix drove a second PCR of roughly 7 to 11 cycles. Each cDNA was tagged by a template-switch adaptor containing 12 random nucleotides. MiXCR, run by TCRdb on the 5' RACE reads, gives a single entry per CDR3 protein. The sample shows more than 900,000 distinct CDR3 sequences, 20% to 25% of them seen only once. Germline lookup yields CDR1 SQVTM and CDR2 ANQGSEA. The CDR3 totals 15 residues. Trimming pared 4 bases from V and 2 bases from J, leaving 18 bases between. With respect to this clonotype: Its target is not known.

These same records also appear under a second study, on T cells of mothers and their children. That paper notes: Reads recorded for TCR beta CDR3 numbered over 8.5 million per mother and approximately 2.9 million per child.

The rearrangement joins TRBV29-1 to TRBJ2-7; D gene uncertain. Sequenced input: blood. The TCR sequence derives from a girl aged 2 to 9 in good health. Here the CDR3 reads CSVGLVQPGPYEQYF. As DNA, the CDR3 is TGCAGCGTTGGATTGGTACAGCCCGGCCCCTACGAGCAGTACTTC.